This T cell receptor beta chain was profiled in a study of metastatic and nonmetastatic thyroid tumors. Study-level information: Repertoires from blood and tumor or nodule tissue of malignant and benign thyroid patients were compared. Findings of the study overall: Malignant tumors reportedly showed significantly higher TCR beta diversity than benign nodules in both blood and tumor.

In the study's own analysis: The study's classifier, a distant-metastasis tool for papillary thyroid cancer, was built using CDR3 differences across clinicopathological groups. TCRdb re-processed the PCR reads through MiXCR. Here the V and J calls rest on TCRdb's processing, not on the authors' analysis. The table records about 15,000 clones, roughly 21% of them present only once. As to this clone: Its cognate antigen is unknown. One junction end does not reproduce the germline sequence, and a read error may be involved.

The germline CDR1 and CDR2 sequences are MRHNA and SNTAGT. The CDR3 extends over 13 amino acids. All patients were untreated before thyroid surgery. V gene TRBV6-4 combines with J gene TRBJ2-1; maybe TRBD1 (5 bases). Sequenced sample: tumor tissue. The origin of this receptor is a female donor with papillary thyroid cancer or a benign thyroid nodule (not recorded which). Some clones in this sample may be carry-over from other donors' samples. The chain's CDR3 is CVSSEDKQNEQFF. CDR3 nucleotides: TGTGTCAGCAGTGAGGACAAGCAAAATGAGCAGTTCTTC.